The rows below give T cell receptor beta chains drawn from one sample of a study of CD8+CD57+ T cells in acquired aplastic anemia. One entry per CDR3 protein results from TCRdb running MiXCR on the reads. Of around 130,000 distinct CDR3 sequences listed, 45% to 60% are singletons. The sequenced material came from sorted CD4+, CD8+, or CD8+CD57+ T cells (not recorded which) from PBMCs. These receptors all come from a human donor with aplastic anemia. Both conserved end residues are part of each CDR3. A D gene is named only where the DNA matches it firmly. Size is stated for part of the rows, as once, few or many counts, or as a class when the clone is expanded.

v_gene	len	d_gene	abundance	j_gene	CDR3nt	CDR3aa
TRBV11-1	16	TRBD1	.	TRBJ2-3	TGTGCCAGCAGCTTAGCGGGTGCAGGGGGCGGTGATACGCAGTATTTT	CASSLAGAGGGDTQYF
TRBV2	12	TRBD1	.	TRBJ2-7	TGTGCCAGCAGCCGACAGGGTGGCGAGCAGTACTTC	CASSRQGGEQYF
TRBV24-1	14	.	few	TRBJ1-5	TGTGCCACCAGTGGGGCTAGAGGCAATCAGCCCCAGCATTTT	CATSGARGNQPQHF
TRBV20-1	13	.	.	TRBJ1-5	TGCAGTGCTAGCCGACAGCCTAATCAGCCCCAGCATTTT	CSASRQPNQPQHF
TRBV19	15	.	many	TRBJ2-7	TGTGCCAGTAGTTTATGGTTTGACCCTACCTACGAGCAGTACTTC	CASSLWFDPTYEQYF
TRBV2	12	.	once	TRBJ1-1	TGTGCCAGCAGAGTCGACAGGCCTGGGGCTTTCTTT	CASRVDRPGAFF
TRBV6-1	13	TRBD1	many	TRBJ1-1	TGTGCCAGCTGGCAGGGGGCAAACACTGAAGCTTTCTTT	CASWQGANTEAFF
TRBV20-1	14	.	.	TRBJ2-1	TGCAGTGCTCCTGGGACTCTAGCGAGGGATGAGCAGTTCTTC	CSAPGTLARDEQFF
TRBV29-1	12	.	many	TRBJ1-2	TGCAGCGTTGAAGACAGCTATGCTGGCTACACCTTC	CSVEDSYAGYTF
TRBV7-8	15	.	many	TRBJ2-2	TGTGCCAGCAGCTTAGAAACCCAGTACACCGGGGAGCTGTTTTTT	CASSLETQYTGELFF
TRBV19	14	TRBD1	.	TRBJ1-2	TGTGCCAGTAGCCAAACCGGGACAGCCTATGGCTACACCTTC	CASSQTGTAYGYTF
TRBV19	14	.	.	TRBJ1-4	TGTGCCAGTAGTATGACGGGAGATAATGAAAAACTGTTTTTT	CASSMTGDNEKLFF
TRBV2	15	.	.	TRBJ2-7	TGTGCCAGCAGGAAGGGACTAGGACAGGGTGACGAGCAGTACTTC	CASRKGLGQGDEQYF
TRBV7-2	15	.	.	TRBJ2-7	TGTGCCAGCAGCCAAACCCCCATCTCTACCTACGAGCAGTACTTC	CASSQTPISTYEQYF
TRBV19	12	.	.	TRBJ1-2	TGTGCCAGTACCCTGGACAGCTATGGCTACACCTTC	CASTLDSYGYTF
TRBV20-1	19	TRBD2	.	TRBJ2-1	TGCAGTGCTAGTCCCACCGGACTAGCGGGGGGGCGATCTATCCATGAGCAGTTCTTC	CSASPTGLAGGRSIHEQFF
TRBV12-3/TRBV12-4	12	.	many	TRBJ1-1	TGTGCCAGCAGTTTAGCGCTGGTTGAAGCTTTCTTT	CASSLALVEAFF
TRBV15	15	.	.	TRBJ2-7	TGTGCCACCAGCCGCCTTAGCGGTGGATCCTACGAGCAGTACTTC	CATSRLSGGSYEQYF
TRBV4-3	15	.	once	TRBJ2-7	TGCGCCAGCAGCCAAACAGGGAACCCTACCTACGAGCAGTACTTC	CASSQTGNPTYEQYF
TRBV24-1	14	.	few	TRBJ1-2	TGTGCCACCAGTGCTACGTTATCACCCTCTGGCTACACCTTC	CATSATLSPSGYTF
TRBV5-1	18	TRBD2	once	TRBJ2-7	TGCGCCAGCAGATCAGGTGGGACTAGCGGGAGGACCCCCTACGAGCAGTACTTC	CASRSGGTSGRTPYEQYF
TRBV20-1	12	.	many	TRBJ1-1	TGCAGTGCCGGACACCCCAACACTGAAGCTTTCTTT	CSAGHPNTEAFF
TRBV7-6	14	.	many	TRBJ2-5	TGTGCCAGCAGCCTGGACTGGGGGGCTGAGACCCAGTACTTC	CASSLDWGAETQYF
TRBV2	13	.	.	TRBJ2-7	TGTGCCGGCAGTGAAGGGCCGCGCTACGAGCAGTACTTC	CAGSEGPRYEQYF
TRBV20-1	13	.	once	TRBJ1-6	TGCAGTGCTAGAGCCTCGGCGAGATCACCCCTCCACTTT	CSARASARSPLHF
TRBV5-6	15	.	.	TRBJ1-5	TGTGCCAGCAGCTTGGGCAGGGGTTGGCTTCAGCCCCAGCATTTT	CASSLGRGWLQPQHF
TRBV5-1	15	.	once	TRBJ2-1	TGCGCCAGCACTACTTCCGGGACATCCTACAATGAGCAGTTCTTC	CASTTSGTSYNEQFF
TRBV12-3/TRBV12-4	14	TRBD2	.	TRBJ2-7	TGTGCCAGCAGTAGCGGGGGGGTAACAGGCGAGCAGTACTTC	CASSSGGVTGEQYF
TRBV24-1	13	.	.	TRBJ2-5	TGTGCCACCAGTTCAACTAGTTGGGAGACCCAGTACTTC	CATSSTSWETQYF
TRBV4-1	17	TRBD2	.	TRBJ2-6	TGCGCCAGCAGCCAAGAGGCTAGCGGCACCGGGGCCAACGTCCTGACTTTC	CASSQEASGTGANVLTF
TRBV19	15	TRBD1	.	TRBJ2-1	TGTGCCAGTAGTACACAGGGGAGCTCCTACAATGAGCAGTTCTTC	CASSTQGSSYNEQFF
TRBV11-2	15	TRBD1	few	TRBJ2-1	TGTGCCAGCAGCTTAAGGGACAGGGTCACCAATGAGCAGTTCTTC	CASSLRDRVTNEQFF
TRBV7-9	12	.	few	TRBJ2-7	TGTGCCAGCAACAAGGGGGGCAACGAGCAGTACTTC	CASNKGGNEQYF